The 27 T cell receptor beta chains listed next were all sequenced from one sample in a study of blood T cells in healthy people across ages (dated by TCRdb to the mid-2010s). Library preparation employed 5' RACE. Data came from an Illumina HiSeq 2500. The second PCR ran for about 6 to 12 cycles and used a J-beta primer mix along with a sample-barcoded 5' primer. Through fastp at Q25 and MiXCR, TCRdb rebuilt clones from the public reads, retaining in-frame beta chains. CDR3 protein duplicates are merged, each entry listing the most common genes and DNA. Within this sample are about 800,000 distinct CDR3 sequences, with roughly 25% of them counted one time only. Clones ranked in the top ten supply more than 3% of the sample. This same sample was also part of a study on T cells of mothers and their children.

Sequenced material: blood. The receptors stem from a boy between 10 and 17 years old in good health.

This clonotype was seen a few times. V usage is TRBV25-1 and J usage is TRBJ2-2; 9 nucleotides line up with TRBD2. Germline CDR1 and CDR2: MGHDK and SYGVNS. V lost 7 bases to trimming and J lost 6 bases; unmatched junction nucleotides: 6. The CDR3 is made up of 14 amino acids. CDR3 bases: TGTGCCAGCACTCCTGTAGCGGGGGCCGGGGAGCTGTTTTTT. As protein: CASTPVAGAGELFF.

The chain uses TRBV20-1 and TRBJ2-2; 13 nucleotides align to TRBD2. Germline loops: CDR1 DFQATT, CDR2 SNEGSKA (reference sequence). This CDR3 comprises 16 residues. With V trimmed by 0 bases and J by 5 bases, 3 bases remained unmatched. The CDR3 sequence: CSARDGLAGDTGELFF. The CDR3 DNA reads TGCAGTGCTAGAGACGGACTAGCGGGAGATACCGGGGAGCTGTTTTTT.

The CDR3 sequence: CASSYSIGEGNEKLFF. The DNA for the CDR3 is TGTGCCAGCAGTTACTCGATTGGGGAGGGGAATGAAAAACTGTTTTTT. The rearrangement uses TRBV6-5 and TRBJ1-4; a possible D gene is TRBD1 (5 bases). Per the germline V gene, CDR1 is MNHEY and CDR2 is SVGAGI. Trimming left V 0 bases short and J 5 bases short, with 13 bases between. The CDR3 extends over 16 amino acids.

The chain recombines TRBV29-1 with TRBJ2-3; 9 nucleotides align to TRBD2. The V segment lost 3 bases and the J segment 4 bases; nucleotides outside the gene matches: 11. The CDR3 spans 16 residues. Germline lookup yields CDR1 SQVTM and CDR2 ANQGSEA. The CDR3 bases are TGCAGCGTTGAGGGTGCGGGAGGGGTGCCCCCAGATACGCAGTATTTT. Its translation is CSVEGAGGVPPDTQYF.

To note about this clonotype: Sequence at one end of the junction differs from germline and may be a read error. The V gene is TRBV5-1, the J gene TRBJ1-2; D ambiguous. In germline, CDR1 is SGHRS, CDR2 YFSETQ. This CDR3 spans 13 amino acids. CDR3 coding DNA: TGCGCCGGCAGGCCTGACGTAAACTATGGCTACACCTTC. Protein product: CAGRPDVNYGYTF.

The chain has TRBV29-1 and TRBJ2-1; perhaps TRBD2 as D (5 bases). Trimming shortened V by 8 bases and J by 1 base, and 12 bases separated the two germline ends. The CDR3 runs 13 residues. Germline V lookup: CDR1 SQVTM, CDR2 ANQGSEA. CDR3 coding DNA: TGCAGCCCCCTGCGGGTTTCCTACAATGAGCAGTTCTTC. Protein: CSPLRVSYNEQFF.

This clonotype was detected a few times. The chain uses TRBV7-9 and TRBJ2-5; D assignment may be TRBD1 or TRBD2 (5 bases each). Trimming cost V 4 bases and J 1 base, with 19 bases left between them. The CDR3 has 17 residues. The germline V gene has CDR1 SEHNR and CDR2 FQNEAQ (reference sequence). CDR3 region: CASSSSPGREPQETQYF. CDR3 nucleotides: TGTGCCAGCAGCTCCAGTCCGGGACGCGAACCCCAAGAGACCCAGTACTTC.

CDR3 nucleotide sequence: TGTGCCAGTACCCCTCAGGGAAGGGGAAGATTGGGCACTGAAGCTTTCTTT. It encodes CASTPQGRGRLGTEAFF. The chain carries TRBV28 and TRBJ1-1, with TRBD1 as a possible D gene (5 bases). Germline CDR1 and CDR2: MDHEN and SYDVKM. The CDR3 has 17 amino acids. V shed 9 bases and J shed 4 bases, with 27 bases lying between them.

V gene TRBV21-1 combines with J gene TRBJ2-1; the listed D gene, TRBD1, was not tested against the DNA. TRBV21-1 is flagged as a pseudogene. This CDR3 is built from 13 residues. CDR3 sequence: CASRSRVNNEQFF. DNA of the CDR3: TGTGCCAGCAGGTCCAGGGTCAACAATGAGCAGTTCTTC.

About this clonotype itself: At one of its ends the junction is not consistent with the germline gene, which may arise from a read error. The chain is built from TRBV6-6 and TRBJ2-7, with 7 bases aligning to TRBD1. Germline lookup yields CDR1 MNHNY and CDR2 SVGAGI (reference sequence). The CDR3 is 16 amino acids. CDR3 DNA sequence: TGTGCCAGCAGTTACTCGTCCCGGGACAGTGACTACGAGCAGCACTTC. Encoded protein: CASSYSSRDSDYEQHF.

The chain links TRBV3-1 to TRBJ2-7; tentative D call: TRBD1 (6 bases). Matching the DNA end better, TRBJ2-5 makes the J call doubtful. This CDR3 has 17 amino acids. CDR1 LGHDT and CDR2 YNNKEL come from the germline V gene (reference sequence). The CDR3 DNA sequence: TGTGCCAGCAGCCCTGGACAGAGGATTCGGGGCCTAGAGACCCAGTACTTC. It translates to CASSPGQRIRGLETQYF.

The chain couples TRBV6-6 to TRBJ1-5; no reliable D call. Germline loops: CDR1 MNHNY, CDR2 SVGAGI (reference sequence). The ends were cut back, 7 bases at V and 1 base at J, with 8 bases in the middle. This CDR3 region has 13 residues. The CDR3 reads CASTQDSNQPQHF. Here the CDR3 DNA reads TGTGCCAGCACCCAGGACAGCAATCAGCCCCAGCATTTT.

The rearrangement joins TRBV5-4 to TRBJ2-4, with D tentatively TRBD2 (6 bases). This CDR3 contains 15 residues. CDR1 is SGHNT and CDR2 is YYREEE in the germline V gene (reference sequence). With 3 bases removed from V and 7 bases from J, the gap between germline ends came to 17 bases. This chain's CDR3 is CASSSDGDGGNIQYF. The CDR3 region has the DNA TGTGCCAGCAGCTCCGACGGGGATGGAGGGAACATTCAGTACTTC.

This clonotype came up a few times. J is TRBJ1-3 and V is TRBV7-9; D not resolved. The germline V gene encodes CDR1 SEHNR and CDR2 FQNEAQ (reference sequence). The V gene lost 1 base and the J gene lost 0 bases, with 7 bases spanning the gap. The CDR3 contains 15 residues. The CDR3 coding sequence is TGTGCCAGCAGCTTAGGGCCCCTCTCTGGAAACACCATATATTTT. Residues: CASSLGPLSGNTIYF.

The V call is TRBV11-2, the J call TRBJ2-5; a weak D match, TRBD1 (6 bases). The J call may be wrong; the DNA end is better matched by TRBJ2-7. This CDR3 is built from 16 residues. Germline CDR1 is SGHAT and CDR2 is FQNNGV. The CDR3 region is CASSSGWTASSYEQYF. The CDR3 DNA is TGTGCCAGCAGCTCTGGATGGACAGCGAGCTCCTACGAGCAGTACTTC.

The V and J genes are TRBV29-1 and TRBJ2-7; 9 positions match TRBD1. The ends lost 7 bases at V and 4 bases at J; junction bases unmatched: 5. The CDR3 consists of 12 residues. Germline CDR1 reads SQVTM; CDR2 reads ANQGSEA. DNA of the CDR3: TGCAGCGCAGGACAGGGGATATACGAGCAGTACTTC. It translates to CSAGQGIYEQYF.

J is TRBJ1-1 and V is TRBV6-6; tentatively, D is TRBD1 (5 bases). Germline V lookup: CDR1 MNHNY, CDR2 SVGAGI (reference sequence). V was cut by 7 bases and J by 0 bases, with 18 bases left in between. This CDR3 is 16 amino acids long. This chain's CDR3 is CASTQPGKKLNTEAFF. CDR3 bases: TGTGCCAGCACCCAACCAGGGAAGAAACTGAACACTGAAGCTTTCTTT.

This rearrangement joins TRBV9 to TRBJ2-5, with D perhaps matching TRBD1 (6 bases). The V end was cut by 3 bases, the J end by 1 base, with 13 bases between. The CDR3 loop spans 15 amino acids. In germline, CDR1 is SGDLS, CDR2 YYNGEE. The CDR3 coding sequence is TGTGCCAGCAGCGGAGAACAGGGTCCCCAAGAGACCCAGTACTTC. Amino acid sequence: CASSGEQGPQETQYF. Drawing the rest from reference TRBV9 and TRBJ2-5, the complete variable domain is DSGVTQTPKHLITATGQRVTLRCSPRSGDLSVYWYQQSLDQGLQFLIQYYNGEERAKGNILERFSAQQFPDLHSELNLSSLELGDSALYFCASSGEQGPQETQYFGPGTRLLVL.

The chain links TRBV12-3 or TRBV12-4 to TRBJ2-1, with 9 bases identical to TRBD2. With 5 bases clipped from V and 4 bases from J, the junction kept 9 bases outside the gene matches. CDR3 size: 16 residues. This CDR3 is CASSPPTSGTYNEQFF. DNA for the CDR3: TGTGCCAGCAGTCCACCGACTAGCGGAACATACAATGAGCAGTTCTTC.

J is TRBJ2-5 and V is TRBV15; weak D call: TRBD1 (6 bases). V was shortened by 6 bases and J by 5 bases, with 10 bases between the two germline ends. This CDR3 has 12 residues. Germline V CDR1 and CDR2: LNHNV, YYDKDF (reference sequence). As DNA, the CDR3 is TGTGCCACCAGTCACAGGGTTGAGACCCAGTACTTC. This gives the protein CATSHRVETQYF.

This clonotype was seen only a few times. The J gene is TRBJ1-2, the V gene TRBV6-5; the D is unclear. The CDR3 contains 14 residues. The germline V gene encodes CDR1 MNHEY and CDR2 SVGAGI. V lost 5 bases and J lost 6, with 16 bases in between. This CDR3 is CASSQRTMRDGYTF. In DNA, the CDR3 is TGTGCCAGCAGTCAAAGGACGATGCGGGATGGCTACACCTTC.

The chain combines TRBV7-3 with TRBJ1-2, with 7 bases lining up with TRBD1. The CDR3 covers 15 residues. The germline V gene encodes CDR1 SGHTA and CDR2 FQGTGA. Germline trimming cut 4 bases from V and 3 bases from J; bases unmatched to any gene: 8. The DNA for the CDR3 is TGTGCCAGCAGCTCAAACCTCGACAGGGACTATGGCTACACCTTC. Its translation: CASSSNLDRDYGYTF.

This clonotype showed up just a few times. The V and J genes are TRBV7-9 and TRBJ2-4; D perhaps matches TRBD2 (5 bases). The germline V gene has CDR1 SEHNR and CDR2 FQNEAQ (reference sequence). The CDR3 covers 14 residues. V was shortened by 6 bases and J by 5 bases, with 14 bases between the two germline ends. CDR3 nucleotides: TGTGCCAGCAGTGGCCGGGGAGCGGAAAACATTCAGTACTTC. This sequence encodes CASSGRGAENIQYF.

The chain carries TRBV4-1 and TRBJ2-1; 7 positions match TRBD2. The CDR3 sequence is 17 residues long. The V gene end was trimmed by 4 bases and the J gene end by 1 base; junction bases not matched to a gene: 10. Germline CDR1 reads MGHRA; CDR2 reads YSYEKL. CDR3 residues: CASSRGGLTDSYNEQFF. DNA of the CDR3: TGCGCCAGCAGCCGGGGGGGACTTACCGATTCCTACAATGAGCAGTTCTTC.

V and J are TRBV29-1 and TRBJ2-1; the match to TRBD2 covers 8 bases. V lost 6 bases to trimming and J lost 7 bases; unmatched junction nucleotides: 11. The CDR3 runs 14 residues. CDR1 SQVTM and CDR2 ANQGSEA come from the germline V gene. Here the CDR3 DNA reads TGCAGCGTCCGTAGCGGGGTTTTCGGGAATGAGCAGTTCTTC. Protein sequence: CSVRSGVFGNEQFF.

This clonotype was recorded a few times. The gene calls are TRBV4-3 and TRBJ1-6; D perhaps matches TRBD1 (5 bases). Germline CDR1 LGHNA, CDR2 YSLEER. This CDR3 comprises 15 residues. V lost 0 bases to trimming and J lost 8 bases, with 11 bases between them. The CDR3 bases are TGCGCCAGCAGCCAAGACGGGCAGGGAGATTCACCCCTCCACTTT. Protein: CASSQDGQGDSPLHF.

This clonotype was counted between two and nine times. The V and J genes are TRBV29-1 and TRBJ2-5, with D possibly being TRBD1 or TRBD2 (5 bases each). The V and J ends lost 1 base and 5 bases respectively, with 14 bases between them. The V gene's germline CDR1 is SQVTM and CDR2 ANQGSEA. The CDR3 covers 14 residues. CDR3 sequence reads: CSVEGGAGSETQYF. The CDR3, as DNA: TGCAGCGTTGAAGGAGGGGCAGGGTCGGAGACCCAGTACTTC.